These 10 T cell receptor beta chains were all obtained from the same sample, sequenced in a study of cytomegalovirus exposure and HLA in healthy donors. PCR amplification relied on 60 Vbeta primers (plus 13 Jbeta primers). The table came from immunoSEQ multiplex PCR; TCRdb's copy has only in-frame clones and leaves some out. The repertoire holds around 130,000 clones, with 74% as singletons. Sequencing was performed on PBMCs. The receptor source for this set is a woman aged 45-59 years in good health and CMV-seropositive.

The chain employs TRBV7-8 and TRBJ2-5; 7 nucleotides match TRBD1. The J call may not be correct, given that the DNA end is closer to TRBJ2-7. Germline V gene data show CDR1 as SGHVS and CDR2 as FQNEAQ. The CDR3 has 15 amino acids. CDR3 amino acids: CASSDRTGNSYEQYF. In nucleotides, the CDR3 is TGTGCCAGCAGCGATCGGACAGGCAACTCCTACGAGCAGTACTTC.

The chain combines TRBV19 with TRBJ2-7; perhaps TRBD2 as D (6 bases). CDR3 length: 13 amino acids. Trimming removed 7 bases at V and 2 bases at J, with 12 bases between. Germline V gives CDR1 LNHDA, CDR2 SQIVND (reference sequence). CDR3 protein: CASNPGGTYEQYF. In DNA form, the CDR3 reads TGTGCCAGTAACCCTGGGGGGACCTACGAGCAGTACTTC.

The chain joins TRBV10-3 to TRBJ2-7; the match to TRBD2 covers 11 bases. The CDR3 is made up of 14 amino acids. V lost 4 bases and J lost 2; bases outside the gene matches: 1. In germline, CDR1 is ENHRY, CDR2 SYGVKD. The CDR3 bases are TGTGCCATCAGTGGTAGCGGGGGGGCCTACGAGCAGTACTTC. This codes for CAISGSGGAYEQYF.

The CDR3 DNA follows: TGTGCCAGCAGTCTGCGGACAGGGGGTTCTAGTGGCTACACCTTC. Its translation: CASSLRTGGSSGYTF. The rearrangement uses TRBV6-6 and TRBJ1-2; the match to TRBD1 covers 10 bases. The length of the CDR3 is 15 residues. Germline V gives CDR1 MNHNY, CDR2 SVGAGI (reference sequence). After removal of 5 bases from V and 7 bases from J, the junction contained 10 bases not matched to a gene.

This clone turned up a few times. The gene calls are TRBV2 and TRBJ1-1; the match to TRBD1 covers 9 bases. The CDR3 has 14 amino acids. V lost 6 bases and J lost 4; bases outside the gene matches: 6. The V gene's germline CDR1 is SNHLY and CDR2 FYNNEI. CDR3: CASSVWTGATEAFF. As DNA, the CDR3 is TGTGCCAGCAGCGTATGGACAGGGGCCACTGAAGCTTTCTTT.

This clone was detected once. This chain links TRBV11-2 with TRBJ2-2; 8 bases match TRBD2. Germline CDR1 is SGHAT and CDR2 is FQNNGV. V lost 4 bases to trimming and J lost 1 base; unmatched junction nucleotides: 11. The CDR3 is 18 amino acids. The CDR3 loop is CASSSRAGGGRNTGELFF. In DNA, the CDR3 is TGTGCCAGCAGCTCTAGGGCGGGGGGCGGTAGGAACACCGGGGAGCTGTTTTTT.

This clone was recorded a few times. The chain is built from TRBV7-9 and TRBJ1-1, with TRBD1 matching over 7 bases. The CDR3 consists of 15 residues. Trimming at V came to 5 bases and at J to 0 bases, leaving 6 bases not matched to a gene. Germline-derived CDR1 and CDR2 are SEHNR and FQNEAQ (reference sequence). CDR3 nucleotide sequence: TGTGCCAGCAGCGCCCCGGGACAGTTGAACACTGAAGCTTTCTTT. This translates into CASSAPGQLNTEAFF.

This clone was seen a handful of times. The chain recombines TRBV7-2 with TRBJ1-5; possibly TRBD1 for D (6 bases). Germline V gene lookup returns CDR1 SGHTA and CDR2 FQGNSA. The CDR3 runs to 15 residues. Trimming took off 5 bases at V and 4 bases at J, with 15 bases between the two ends. DNA for the CDR3: TGTGCCAGCAGCCCGACCGGGACACCTAATCAGCCCCAGCATTTT. Translating gives CASSPTGTPNQPQHF.

CDR3 region: CASSPGLAPYNEQFF. The CDR3 DNA is TGTGCCAGCAGCCCGGGACTAGCCCCCTACAATGAGCAGTTCTTC. The genes are TRBV14 and TRBJ2-1; TRBD2 aligns across 9 bases. The CDR3 totals 15 residues. Germline values: CDR1 SGHDN, CDR2 FVKESK. The V segment lost 4 bases and the J segment 2 bases; nucleotides outside the gene matches: 3.

This clone has a single count. The chain has TRBV10-3 and TRBJ1-1, with no clear D. The length of the CDR3 is 12 residues. Deletions cut 5 bases from V and 4 bases from J, with 8 bases between. Germline CDR1 ENHRY, CDR2 SYGVKD. The CDR3 spells CAISPGGTEAFF. The CDR3 DNA sequence: TGTGCCATCAGTCCGGGAGGCACTGAAGCTTTCTTT.